The source of this T cell receptor (beta chain) is a study of blood T cell repertoires in COVID-19. How the authors handled the data: Nucleated cell number was recorded as an estimate derived from reference gene primer amplification. TCRdb's copy holds only in-frame clones and misses some; the assay was immunoSEQ multiplex PCR. From that table come the V and J calls and clone size; the DNA was used to work out D and trimming. The sample shows some 210,000 clones, around 82% of them seen only once. Source material: peripheral blood. This sequence was found in a middle-aged man with active or convalescent COVID-19.

The CDR3 is CASSFDLGGETQYF. In DNA form, the CDR3 reads TGTGCCAGCAGCTTTGATCTGGGAGGGGAGACCCAGTACTTC. The J gene is TRBJ2-5, the V gene TRBV5-6, with TRBD2 matching 7 bases. Germline trimming cut 2 bases from V and 5 bases from J; bases unmatched to any gene: 6. The CDR3 loop spans 14 amino acids. Germline V CDR1 and CDR2: SGHDT, YYEEEE. Together with reference TRBV5-6 and TRBJ2-5, the CDR3 gives the full variable domain: DAGVTQSPTHLIKTRGQQVTLRCSPKSGHDTVSWYQQALGQGPQFIFQYYEEEERQRGNFPDRFSGHQFPNYSSELNVNALLLGDSALYLCASSFDLGGETQYFGPGTRLLVL.